A single sample is the source of the 25 T cell receptor beta chains below, sequenced in a study of T cells after yellow fever vaccination. A single record per CDR3 protein comes from TCRdb applying MiXCR to the 5' RACE reads. The sample lists some 500,000 distinct CDR3 sequences; approximately 13% were seen once. Sequencing used PBMCs, obtained on the day of the yellow fever booster vaccination. The source is a man aged 30-40 years who received the YFV17D yellow fever vaccine.

This chain connects TRBV19 to TRBJ1-5; the D is unclear. The CDR3 runs 13 residues. CDR1 is LNHDA, CDR2 SQIVND, per germline (reference sequence). V was cut by 4 bases and J by 7 bases, with 11 bases left in between. The CDR3 sequence: CASSTDGVQPQHF. The DNA of the CDR3 is TGTGCCAGTAGTACTGACGGGGTGCAGCCCCAGCATTTT.

This clonotype turned up a few times. The rearrangement joins TRBV11-2 to TRBJ2-3, with 9 bases identical to TRBD2. This CDR3 region has 18 residues. Trimming removed 1 base from V and 2 bases from J; junction bases left unmatched: 10. Per germline, CDR1 SGHAT and CDR2 FQNNGV. CDR3 DNA: TGTGCCAGCAGCTTAGTTCTAGCGGGAATAGGCCACACAGATACGCAGTATTTT. Translating it yields CASSLVLAGIGHTDTQYF.

The gene calls are TRBV7-2 and TRBJ2-1; D remains ambiguous. V was clipped by 5 bases and J by 8 bases, with 16 bases between them. The CDR3 consists of 14 residues. Germline V gene sequence: CDR1 SGHTA, CDR2 FQGNSA. The CDR3 loop reads CASSIPSSWDEQFF. In nucleotides, the CDR3 is TGTGCCAGCAGCATACCATCCTCTTGGGATGAGCAGTTCTTC.

This clonotype was counted ten times or more. The rearrangement links TRBV5-1 to TRBJ2-7, with 10 bases aligning to TRBD1. J was trimmed by 5 bases and V by 7 bases; bases with no gene match: 6. The CDR3 contains 13 residues. Germline V gene sequence: CDR1 SGHRS, CDR2 YFSETQ. The CDR3 is CASLGQGTHEQYF. In nucleotides, the CDR3 is TGCGCCAGCCTGGGACAGGGGACCCACGAGCAGTACTTC.

The rearrangement joins TRBV11-1 to TRBJ2-5, with 14 nucleotides matching TRBD2. Germline CDR1 is SGHAT and CDR2 is FQDESV (reference sequence). This CDR3 contains 19 residues. J was trimmed by 4 bases and V by 1 base; bases with no gene match: 11. CDR3 amino acids: CASSLGLPGLAGEGETQYF. The CDR3 nucleotides read TGTGCCAGCAGCTTAGGATTACCGGGACTAGCGGGAGAAGGAGAGACCCAGTACTTC.

A few counts support this clonotype. This chain joins TRBV5-6 and TRBJ2-7, with 12 positions matching TRBD2. CDR1 and CDR2 from the germline V gene are SGHDT and YYEEEE. Germline trimming cut 0 bases from V and 4 bases from J; bases unmatched to any gene: 8. This CDR3 contains 17 residues. CDR3 in amino acids: CASSLGLAGVVSYEQYF. Written as DNA, the CDR3 is TGTGCCAGCAGCTTGGGACTAGCGGGAGTTGTCTCGTACGAGCAGTACTTC.

A few counts support this clonotype. This chain links TRBV6-1 with TRBJ1-2; 10 positions agree with TRBD1. V lost 6 bases, J lost 4 bases, and 8 bases stayed unmatched. The V gene's germline CDR1 is MNHNS and CDR2 SASEGT. The CDR3 is made up of 15 amino acids. In nucleotides, the CDR3 is TGTGCCAGCAGCTCCGGGACAGGGGTAGTCTATGGCTACACCTTC. Encoded protein: CASSSGTGVVYGYTF.

This clonotype was counted only a few times. The chain couples TRBV6-5 to TRBJ2-5, with 7 bases matching TRBD2. CDR3 size: 15 residues. V gave up 2 bases and J gave up 2 bases; unmatched junction bases: 5. CDR1 and CDR2 from the germline V gene are MNHEY and SVGAGI. CDR3 sequence (DNA): TGTGCCAGCAGTTACATGCGGGAGTGGCAAGAGACCCAGTACTTC. Residues: CASSYMREWQETQYF.

The J gene is TRBJ2-7, the V gene TRBV20-1, with 7 bases fitting TRBD2. The CDR3 is made up of 13 amino acids. With V trimmed by 7 bases and J by 7 bases, 13 bases remained unmatched. Germline CDR1 and CDR2: DFQATT and SNEGSKA (reference sequence). This chain's CDR3 is CSVLPGGSGEQYF. The CDR3 nucleotides read TGCAGTGTTCTACCTGGCGGGAGTGGGGAGCAGTACTTC.

This clonotype was observed a handful of times. The chain is built from TRBV7-9 and TRBJ2-3; D is unclear. Germline V gene data show CDR1 as SEHNR and CDR2 as FQNEAQ (reference sequence). The V gene lost 1 base and the J gene lost 7 bases, with 6 bases spanning the gap. The CDR3 extends over 12 amino acids. The CDR3 nucleotides are TGTGCCAGCAGCTTAGACTCTCATACGCAGTATTTT. Its protein product is CASSLDSHTQYF.

This chain uses TRBV5-1 with TRBJ2-7; TRBD1 might be the D (6 bases). Germline-derived CDR1 and CDR2 are SGHRS and YFSETQ. Trimming stripped 4 bases from V and 7 bases from J, with 18 bases between. There are 14 residues in the CDR3. CDR3 protein: CASSATGTLGEQYF. DNA for the CDR3: TGCGCCAGCAGCGCGACAGGAACGCTGGGGGAGCAGTACTTC.

Concerning this clonotype: At one end, the junction sequence differs from germline, possibly due to a read error. The V and J genes are TRBV4-2 and TRBJ2-2; TRBD2 aligns across 10 bases. The germline V gene encodes CDR1 LGHNA and CDR2 YNFKEQ. The CDR3 runs to 18 residues. The CDR3 sequence is CASSQDVTSGTKTGELFF. The CDR3 nucleotides are TGTGCCAGCAGCCAAGATGTTACTAGCGGGACGAAGACCGGGGAGCTGTTTTTT.

This clonotype was seen more than once but under ten times. The rearrangement joins TRBV29-1 to TRBJ2-7; 9 bases agree with TRBD1. Germline assignment: CDR1 SQVTM and CDR2 ANQGSEA. V was pared by 5 bases and J by 4 bases, with 6 bases of the junction left unmatched. The CDR3 totals 13 residues. Here the CDR3 reads CSVLQGAEYEQYF. In nucleotides, the CDR3 is TGCAGCGTTTTACAGGGGGCCGAGTACGAGCAGTACTTC.

This clonotype was seen only a few times. The V call is TRBV18, the J call TRBJ1-5; 7 bases fit TRBD1. V shed 4 bases and J 3 bases; nucleotides not matched to a gene: 6. The CDR3 has 15 amino acids. The germline V gene encodes CDR1 KGHSH and CDR2 LQKENI. Written as DNA, the CDR3 is TGTGCCAGCTCACTCCGACAGGGCTTCAATCAGCCCCAGCATTTT. It encodes CASSLRQGFNQPQHF.

The chain uses TRBV18 and TRBJ2-3; TRBD2 is a possible D gene (5 bases). Germline V gene sequence: CDR1 KGHSH, CDR2 LQKENI. The ends were cut back, 2 bases at V and 2 bases at J, with 11 bases in the middle. The CDR3 loop spans 15 amino acids. CDR3 nucleotide sequence: TGTGCCAGCTCACCATCGGGGTGGTCCACAGATACGCAGTATTTT. Its translation: CASSPSGWSTDTQYF.

Only a few counts were recorded for this clonotype. The gene calls are TRBV12-3 or TRBV12-4 and TRBJ1-1, with D hard to call. This CDR3 spans 16 amino acids. Deletions cut 5 bases from V and 8 bases from J, with 24 bases between. CDR3 residues: CASSPATGGKYGEAFF. The CDR3 region has the DNA TGTGCCAGCAGTCCGGCTACGGGAGGGAAATATGGAGAAGCTTTCTTT.

This clonotype has more than one count but fewer than ten. The CDR3 DNA follows: TGCAGCGTTGAACCTCTCGGTGGTTCCCGGTGGTTCTTC. Residues: CSVEPLGGSRWFF. The chain links TRBV29-1 to TRBJ2-1, with D uncertain. The CDR3 consists of 13 residues. Germline V gene data show CDR1 as SQVTM and CDR2 as ANQGSEA. The germline V and J ends were trimmed by 2 bases and 15 bases, with 20 bases remaining between them.

The table lists this clonotype with a few counts. This chain links TRBV19 with TRBJ2-1; 8 bases agree with TRBD2. Germline values: CDR1 LNHDA, CDR2 SQIVND (reference sequence). J lost 2 bases, V lost 5 bases, and 8 bases had no gene match. The CDR3 is 16 residues long. The CDR3 spells CASSLNPGLAYNEQFF. In DNA form, the CDR3 reads TGTGCCAGTAGTTTGAACCCGGGACTAGCCTACAATGAGCAGTTCTTC.

This chain connects TRBV7-2 to TRBJ2-3; 9 bases line up with TRBD1. The J segment lost 3 bases and the V segment lost 2 bases, leaving 3 bases of the junction unmatched. The germline V gene encodes CDR1 SGHTA and CDR2 FQGNSA. This CDR3 has 15 residues. CDR3 sequence: CASSLTGGATDTQYF. The DNA of the CDR3 is TGTGCCAGCAGCTTAACAGGGGGCGCAACAGATACGCAGTATTTT.

A word on this clonotype: One junction end disagrees with the germline gene, perhaps due to a read error. This rearrangement joins TRBV3-1 to TRBJ2-3; D is possibly TRBD2 (5 bases). Germline V CDR1 and CDR2: LGHDT, YNNKEL (reference sequence). The CDR3 has 17 residues. The CDR3 sequence is CATSQDLGDPRTDTQYF. The CDR3, as DNA: TGTGCCACCAGCCAAGATCTGGGAGATCCCCGCACAGATACGCAGTATTTT.

J is TRBJ2-1 and V is TRBV3-1, with TRBD1 identical over 9 bases. Germline V gene data show CDR1 as LGHDT and CDR2 as YNNKEL (reference sequence). The CDR3 has 14 residues. J gave up 15 bases and V 0 bases, and 9 bases lay outside the gene matches. This chain's CDR3 is CASSQEGGTGMAFF. CDR3 nucleotides: TGTGCCAGCAGCCAAGAAGGGGGGACAGGGATGGCGTTCTTC.

In its sample, this clonotype was seen a few times. The chain couples TRBV6-2 or TRBV6-3 to TRBJ1-5; D possibly corresponds to TRBD1 (5 bases). Trimming shortened V by 6 bases and J by 4 bases, and 10 bases separated the two germline ends. This CDR3 region has 13 residues. Germline V gene data show CDR1 as MNHEY and CDR2 as SVGEGT. The CDR3 loop is CASRGDGNQPQHF. The CDR3 DNA sequence: TGTGCCAGCAGGGGGGACGGAAATCAGCCCCAGCATTTT.

The chain is built from TRBV25-1 and TRBJ1-1; a weak D match, TRBD1 (6 bases). Per the germline V gene, CDR1 is MGHDK and CDR2 is SYGVNS. The V end was cut by 4 bases, the J end by 12 bases, with 9 bases between. The CDR3 is 10 residues long. CDR3: CASSAGTTFF. As DNA, the CDR3 is TGTGCCAGCAGTGCTGGGACAACTTTCTTT. Filled out from reference TRBV25-1 and TRBJ1-1, the complete variable domain reads EADIYQTPRYLVIGTGKKITLECSQTMGHDKMYWYQQDPGMELHLIHYSYGVNSTEKGDLSSESTVSRIRTEHFPLTLESARPSHTSQYLCASSAGTTFFGQGTRLTVV.

The chain couples TRBV18 to TRBJ2-2; TRBD1 is a possible D gene (5 bases). CDR3 length: 15 amino acids. Germline loops: CDR1 KGHSH, CDR2 LQKENI. V lost 6 bases to trimming and J lost 2 bases, with 13 bases between them. Here the CDR3 DNA reads TGTGCCAGCTCTACCAGGGCTACTAACACCGGGGAGCTGTTTTTT. The encoded protein is CASSTRATNTGELFF.

The chain has TRBV5-1 and TRBJ2-2, with 11 nucleotides matching TRBD1. Germline CDR1 and CDR2: SGHRS and YFSETQ. J gave up 7 bases and V 4 bases, and 9 bases lay outside the gene matches. The length of the CDR3 is 16 residues. In DNA, the CDR3 is TGCGCCAGCAGCCTTGTGGGACAGGGGGAGCACGGGGAGCTGTTTTTT. This translates into CASSLVGQGEHGELFF.